The following is a T cell receptor (beta chain) sequence with its context. The target antigen is unknown. For the second PCR, which ran for about 7 to 11 cycles, a sample-barcoded 5' primer and a J-beta primer mix were used. The template-switch adaptor, which had 12 random nucleotides, put a tag on each cDNA molecule. TCRdb re-called the 5' RACE reads with MiXCR, one entry per CDR3 protein. Of 1.5 million to 2 million distinct CDR3 sequences in the sample, roughly 49% were seen once. This specimen belongs to a study of blood T cells in healthy people across ages. Across the whole study: Template switching picked up about one barcoded beta molecule for each two T cells. The study, taken as a whole, reports: Long-lived donors exceeded aged donors in naive CD4+ cells and diversity. Unsorted PBMCs blocked a conclusive comparison of naive and antigen-experienced cells.

This CDR3 has 14 amino acids. Per the germline V gene, CDR1 is DFQATT and CDR2 is SNEGSKA (reference sequence). The V and J ends lost 1 base and 3 bases respectively, with 9 bases between them. V and J are TRBV20-1 and TRBJ1-4; D may be TRBD1 (5 bases). The sequencing sample was made of blood. This clonotype originated in a woman in her 40s in good health. CDR3 protein: CSARAWGANEKLFF. CDR3 in DNA: TGCAGTGCTAGAGCATGGGGGGCTAATGAAAAACTGTTTTTT.